This is a list of T cell receptor beta chains from one sample in a study of cytomegalovirus exposure and HLA in healthy donors. Profiling relied on immunoSEQ multiplex PCR, and the TCRdb table lists in-frame clones only, not all of them. This sample's table reports 40,000 to 50,000 clones. Sequences were obtained from PBMCs. Source of these receptors: a woman between 25 and 40 years old in good health and CMV-seronegative. Each CDR3 is given with its conserved first and last residue. Fields, in order: V gene, J gene, CDR3 protein.

TRBV27	TRBJ1-2	CASSSLSTGFNYGYTF
TRBV5-6	TRBJ2-5	CASSLAARQETQYF
TRBV30	TRBJ2-1	CAWSGRRYTGERHNEQFF
TRBV30	TRBJ1-2	CAWSDQAHYGYTF
TRBV7-2	TRBJ2-3	CASSLGPGTDTQYF
TRBV7-2	TRBJ1-2	CASSSGQGAYGYTF
TRBV30	TRBJ2-3	CAGTRSTDTQYF
TRBV29-1	TRBJ1-2	CSARQGARVDGYTF
TRBV7-3	TRBJ2-5	CASSPTGGNTETQYF
TRBV30	TRBJ2-5	CAGDSSGRAGETQYF
TRBV6-5	TRBJ1-4	CASRRAGGSEKLFF
TRBV30	TRBJ1-5	CAWSVGGGSQPQHF
TRBV6-5	TRBJ2-7	CASIEGTGTSYEQYF
TRBV30	TRBJ2-7	CAWSVRRLAGGPEQYF
TRBV7-2	TRBJ2-3	CASSRTTHTDTQYF
TRBV19	TRBJ1-5	CASSQGTKLGQPQHF
TRBV5-1	TRBJ1-1	CASSSFSVNTEAFF
TRBV4-1	TRBJ2-5	CASSTTGKETQYF
TRBV6-6	TRBJ2-5	CASSYLGAAQETQYF
TRBV2	TRBJ2-1	CASSGVVGLEQFF